This entry concerns a single T cell receptor beta chain. Its antigen is as yet unknown. Profiling relied on immunoSEQ multiplex PCR, and the TCRdb table lists in-frame clones only, not all of them. The sample records 75,000 to 100,000 clones, around nine tenths being singletons. The sample is drawn from a study of T cell responses to AZD1222 COVID-19 vaccine. The CDR3 is made up of 12 amino acids. Germline values: CDR1 SEHNR, CDR2 FQNEAQ (reference sequence). J was trimmed by 7 bases and V by 3 bases; bases with no gene match: 3. The study, taken as a whole, reports: Compared with day 0, the breadth and depth of the Spike-specific TCR repertoire rose significantly after two doses of AZD1222. Repertoires were obtained only post-peak T cell response.

The rearrangement links TRBV7-9 to TRBJ2-7; TRBD1 aligns across 7 bases. The specimen comprised peripheral blood, sampled on day 0 of MenACWY control vaccination. The TCR sequence derives from an adult in good health. The CDR3 DNA reads TGTGCCAGCAGCTTTGACAGGGAAGAGCAGTACTTC. Translated, it gives CASSFDREEQYF.